This passage covers 7 T cell receptor beta chains from one sample sequenced in a study of cytomegalovirus exposure and HLA in healthy donors. Vbeta (60) and Jbeta (13) primers were used in the PCR. Clones were sequenced by immunoSEQ multiplex PCR, and TCRdb holds only the in-frame ones, with some missing. The sample includes about 140,000 clones, around 80% of them seen just once. The source material was PBMCs. The source is a woman aged 55-75 years in good health and CMV-seropositive.

This clone has only one observation. The rearrangement uses TRBV6-4 and TRBJ1-5, with TRBD1 identical over 7 bases. Unmatched junction bases numbered 3, after V lost 0 bases and J lost 4 bases. Germline values: CDR1 MRHNA, CDR2 SNTAGT. The CDR3 totals 15 residues. CDR3 nucleotide sequence: TGTGCCAGCAGTGACTCGGACAGGCGGAATCAGCCCCAGCATTTT. This gives the protein CASSDSDRRNQPQHF.

The chain has TRBV5-1 and TRBJ2-2, with 8 nucleotides matching TRBD1. Losses at the gene ends were 0 bases for V and 1 base for J; bases not matched to a gene: 5. The CDR3 consists of 17 residues. Germline assignment: CDR1 SGHRS and CDR2 YFSETQ. The CDR3 coding sequence is TGCGCCAGCAGCTTGGGCCCCAGGGGGCAGAACACCGGGGAGCTGTTTTTT. Encoded protein: CASSLGPRGQNTGELFF.

This chain links TRBV5-4 with TRBJ1-6; D is undetermined. Germline assignment: CDR1 SGHNT and CDR2 YYREEE (reference sequence). The germline V and J ends were trimmed by 0 bases and 7 bases, with 5 bases remaining between them. The CDR3 contains 13 residues. CDR3 sequence (DNA): TGTGCCAGCAGCTTGGTCGGGAATTCACCCCTCCACTTT. Amino acids: CASSLVGNSPLHF.

CDR3 residues: CASTLGASQNEKLFF. The CDR3 DNA reads TGCGCCAGCACCCTGGGAGCCAGCCAGAATGAAAAACTGTTTTTT. V is TRBV5-1 and J is TRBJ1-4; D remains unclear. CDR1 and CDR2 from the germline V gene are SGHRS and YFSETQ. This CDR3 region has 15 residues. Trimming cost V 6 bases and J 5 bases, with 17 bases left between them.

V is TRBV18 and J is TRBJ2-7; TRBD2 is a possible D gene (5 bases). The CDR3 covers 14 residues. V was cut by 2 bases and J by 5 bases, with 13 bases left in between. Germline CDR1 and CDR2: KGHSH and LQKENI. The CDR3 region is CASSPDGGPDEQYF. In DNA form, the CDR3 reads TGTGCCAGCTCACCAGACGGAGGCCCTGACGAGCAGTACTTC.

V and J are TRBV10-1 and TRBJ2-4; 7 bases align to TRBD1. V was clipped by 0 bases and J by 2 bases; unmatched bases: 10. The CDR3 consists of 18 residues. The germline V gene has CDR1 WNHNN and CDR2 SYGVQD (reference sequence). The CDR3 nucleotides are TGCGCCAGCAGTGAGTCCGGAGAAGGGGGCAGGCCCAAAAACATTCAGTACTTC. Residues: CASSESGEGGRPKNIQYF.

The chain recombines TRBV18 with TRBJ1-2, with D perhaps TRBD1 (5 bases). Trimming took 2 bases from V and 1 from J, leaving 11 bases between them. The germline CDR1 and CDR2 sequences are KGHSH and LQKENI. The length of the CDR3 is 15 residues. The CDR3 loop reads CASSPGGTLNYGYTF. The CDR3 DNA follows: TGTGCCAGCTCACCAGGGGGGACGCTTAACTATGGCTACACCTTC.